The clone carrying this TCR beta chain appeared many times. This record belongs to a study of T cells in Graves' hyperthyroidism and ophthalmopathy. Overall study context: Peripheral blood draws took place at initial diagnosis, ahead of any treatment.

This CDR3 contains 16 residues. Germline CDR1 DFQATT, CDR2 SNEGSKA (reference sequence). V shed 0 bases, J shed 1 base, and the junction held 5 bases outside the gene matches. The source material, RNA transcripts, was used to amplify TCR beta CDR3 regions. The HTBI set primed first-round TCR CDR3 RT-PCR. TCRdb ran MiXCR on the multiplex PCR reads and lists one entry per CDR3 protein. The table shows fewer than 450,000 distinct CDR3 sequences, with about a sixth occurring only once. Recently diagnosed hyperthyroidism of less than 2 months' duration affected patients aged 18 to 65. The specimen was blood. V usage is TRBV20-1 and J usage is TRBJ2-3; TRBD2 matches at 9 bases. This sequence was found in a woman aged 25 to 39 with Graves' hyperthyroidism that later progressed to Graves' ophthalmopathy. The CDR3 sequence is CSARDGSGGGTDTQYF. The CDR3 DNA follows: TGCAGTGCTAGAGATGGTAGCGGGGGAGGCACAGATACGCAGTATTTT.